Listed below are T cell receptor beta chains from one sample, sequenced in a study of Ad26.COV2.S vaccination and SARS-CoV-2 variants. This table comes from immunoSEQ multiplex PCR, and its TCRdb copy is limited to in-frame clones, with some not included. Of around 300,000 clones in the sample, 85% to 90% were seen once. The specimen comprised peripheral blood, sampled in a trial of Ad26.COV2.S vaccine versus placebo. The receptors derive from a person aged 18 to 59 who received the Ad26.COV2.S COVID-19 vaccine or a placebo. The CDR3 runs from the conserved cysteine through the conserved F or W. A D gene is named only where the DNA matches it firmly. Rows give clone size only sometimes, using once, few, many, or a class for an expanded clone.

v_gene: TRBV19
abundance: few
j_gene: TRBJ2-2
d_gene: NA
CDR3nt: TGTGCCAGTAGTGCCCTCCGGACCGACGGCGGGGAGCTGTTTTTT
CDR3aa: CASSALRTDGGELFF

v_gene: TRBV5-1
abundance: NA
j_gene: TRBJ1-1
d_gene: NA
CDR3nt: TGCGCCAGCAGCTTGGTGGTGGGGGTGGAGGACACTGAAGCTTTCTTT
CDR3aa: CASSLVVGVEDTEAFF

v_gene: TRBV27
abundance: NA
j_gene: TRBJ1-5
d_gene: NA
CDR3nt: TGTGCCAGCAGTTTCCTGGCTCAGGGGTGGAATCAGCCCCAGCATTTT
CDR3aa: CASSFLAQGWNQPQHF

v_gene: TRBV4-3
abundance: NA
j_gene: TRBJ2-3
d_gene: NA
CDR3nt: TGCGCCAGCAGCCAAGTTGGGATACTGGACTCGTGGTATACGCAGTATTTT
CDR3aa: CASSQVGILDSWYTQYF

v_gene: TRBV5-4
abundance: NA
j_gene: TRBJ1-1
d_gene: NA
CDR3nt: TGTGCCAGCAGCTTAGGGGTGTTGGACACTGAAGCTTTCTTT
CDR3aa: CASSLGVLDTEAFF

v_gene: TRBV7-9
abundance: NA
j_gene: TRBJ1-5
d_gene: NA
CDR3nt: TGTGCCAGCAGCTTAGGGCAGGGGAATTATCAGCCCCAGCATTTT
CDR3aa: CASSLGQGNYQPQHF

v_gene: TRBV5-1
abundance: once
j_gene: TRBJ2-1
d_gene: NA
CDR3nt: TGCGCCAGCAGGCCATCAGGGCACAGATCCTACAATGAGCAGTTCTTC
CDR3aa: CASRPSGHRSYNEQFF

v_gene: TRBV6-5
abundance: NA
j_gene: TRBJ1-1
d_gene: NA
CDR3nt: TGTGCCAGCACCCTCTATGGCATGAACACTGAAGCTTTCTTT
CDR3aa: CASTLYGMNTEAFF

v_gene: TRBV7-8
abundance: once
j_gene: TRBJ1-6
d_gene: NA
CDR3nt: TGTGCCAGCAGCGATCAGGTTATGTCCAATAATTCACCCCTCCACTTT
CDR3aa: CASSDQVMSNNSPLHF

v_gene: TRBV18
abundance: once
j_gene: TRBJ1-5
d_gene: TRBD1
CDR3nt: TGTGCCAGCTCACCGTGGGGACAGGGCGATCAGCCCCAGCATTTT
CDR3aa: CASSPWGQGDQPQHF

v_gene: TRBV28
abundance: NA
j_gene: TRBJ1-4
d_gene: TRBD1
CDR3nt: TGTGCCAGCAGTCTTTCCGGGACAGCTAATGAAAAACTGTTTTTT
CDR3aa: CASSLSGTANEKLFF

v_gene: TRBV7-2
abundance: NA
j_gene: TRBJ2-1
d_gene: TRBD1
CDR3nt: TGTGCCAGCAGCCCACAGGGGCAAACCTACAATGAGCAGTTCTTC
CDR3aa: CASSPQGQTYNEQFF

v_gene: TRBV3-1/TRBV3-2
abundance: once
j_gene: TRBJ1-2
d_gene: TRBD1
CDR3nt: TGTGCCAGCAGCCCCAGGGGGGGGTCTAACTATGGCTACACCTTC
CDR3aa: CASSPRGGSNYGYTF

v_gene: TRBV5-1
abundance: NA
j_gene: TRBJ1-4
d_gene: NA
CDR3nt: TGCGCCAGCAGCTCTGCAACTAATGAAAAACTGTTTTTT
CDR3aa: CASSSATNEKLFF

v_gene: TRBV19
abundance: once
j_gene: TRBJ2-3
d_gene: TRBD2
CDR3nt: TGTGCCAGTAGTGGCGGGGGGGCGACCGGCACAGATACGCAGTATTTT
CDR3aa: CASSGGGATGTDTQYF

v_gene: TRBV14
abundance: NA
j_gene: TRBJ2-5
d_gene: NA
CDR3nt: TGTGCCAGCAGCCAAGATCGAGGTGTTCAAGAGACCCAGTACTTC
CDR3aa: CASSQDRGVQETQYF

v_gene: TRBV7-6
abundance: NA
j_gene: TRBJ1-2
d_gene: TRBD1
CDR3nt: TGTGCCAGCAGCCCCGGGACAGGTATTAACTATGGCTACACCTTC
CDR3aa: CASSPGTGINYGYTF

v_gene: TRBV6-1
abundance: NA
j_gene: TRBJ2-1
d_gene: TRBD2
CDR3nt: TGTGCCAGCAGTGATAGCGGGAGGATGGATGAGCAGTTCTTC
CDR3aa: CASSDSGRMDEQFF

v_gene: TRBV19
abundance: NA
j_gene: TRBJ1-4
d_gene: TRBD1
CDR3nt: TGTGCCAGTAGTACTAACAGGGGGTGGAATGAAAAACTGTTTTTT
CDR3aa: CASSTNRGWNEKLFF

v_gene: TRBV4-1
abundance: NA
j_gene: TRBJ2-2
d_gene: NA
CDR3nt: TGCGCCAGCAGCCAAGATCGGGCCGGGGAGCTGTTTTTT
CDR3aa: CASSQDRAGELFF

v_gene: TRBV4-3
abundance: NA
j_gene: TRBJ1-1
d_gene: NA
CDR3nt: TGCGCCAGCAGCCGTTTGGGTGGAAACACTGAAGCTTTCTTT
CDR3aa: CASSRLGGNTEAFF

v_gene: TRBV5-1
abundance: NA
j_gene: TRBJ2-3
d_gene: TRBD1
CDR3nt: TGCGCCAGCAGTCATGGACAGGGGGCCATTCGTGATACGCAGTATTTT
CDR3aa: CASSHGQGAIRDTQYF

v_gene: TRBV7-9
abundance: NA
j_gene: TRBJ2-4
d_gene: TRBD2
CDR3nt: TGTGCCAGCAGCGGACTAGCGGGAGGGGTCATTCAGTACTTC
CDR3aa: CASSGLAGGVIQYF

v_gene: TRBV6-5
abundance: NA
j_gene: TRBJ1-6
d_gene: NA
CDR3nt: TGTGCCAGCAGTTACAATTTGAATTCACCCCTCCACTTT
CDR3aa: CASSYNLNSPLHF